Listed below are T cell receptor beta chains from one sample, sequenced in a study of cytomegalovirus exposure and HLA in healthy donors. Sequencing was performed with immunoSEQ multiplex PCR; in TCRdb, only in-frame clones are kept and a portion is missing. The sample consists of 150,000 or so clones, about 80% of them appearing once. The sequenced material came from PBMCs. These receptors all come from a middle-aged woman in good health and CMV-seronegative. The CDR3 runs from the conserved cysteine through the conserved F or W. Each record gives: J gene, clone size, D gene, V gene, CDR3 DNA, CDR3 protein. The D gene is left open where the match is weak. Not all rows give a size; the values are once, few, many and, for expanded clones, a class.

TRBJ2-2 | . | TRBD1 | TRBV5-1 | TGCGCCAGCAGCTTGGCGGGACAGCTAAACACCGGGGAGCTGTTTTTT | CASSLAGQLNTGELFF
TRBJ2-7 | . | TRBD1 | TRBV7-8 | TGTGCCAGCAGCTTATTGGGACAGGGGCCCTACGAGCAGTACTTC | CASSLLGQGPYEQYF
TRBJ1-1 | . | . | TRBV7-2 | TGTGCCAGCAGCACGGGGATAACCATGAACACTGAAGCTTTCTTT | CASSTGITMNTEAFF
TRBJ2-1 | few | TRBD1 | TRBV7-9 | TGTGCCAGCAGCTTACAGGGGACAGTCAATGAGCAGTTCTTC | CASSLQGTVNEQFF
TRBJ1-2 | . | . | TRBV19 | TGTGCCAGTAGTATTCAGGGGACCTATGGCTACACCTTC | CASSIQGTYGYTF
TRBJ2-3 | few | . | TRBV30 | TGTGCCTGGAGTAGTCTCAGCGGTTTCACAGATACGCAGTATTTT | CAWSSLSGFTDTQYF
TRBJ2-3 | . | . | TRBV4-3 | TGCGCCAGCAGCCATGAGCCCTACTGGGGGGAAACAGATACGCAGTATTTT | CASSHEPYWGETDTQYF
TRBJ2-3 | . | . | TRBV6-1 | TGTGCCAGCAGTCGGGATACGCAGTATTTT | CASSRDTQYF
TRBJ2-1 | . | TRBD1 | TRBV19 | TGTGCCAGTACCCCGGGACAGGGACCCTACAATGAGCAGTTCTTC | CASTPGQGPYNEQFF
TRBJ2-2 | . | . | TRBV7-2 | TGTGCCAGCAGACAGGGCACTAGCGGGGAGCTGTTTTTT | CASRQGTSGELFF
TRBJ2-2 | . | . | TRBV18 | TGTGCCAGCTCACGGGACACTAACACCGGGGAGCTGTTTTTT | CASSRDTNTGELFF
TRBJ2-7 | . | TRBD2 | TRBV7-3 | TGTGCCAGCAGCTTAGGACTAGCTCCGAACTACGAGCAGTACTTC | CASSLGLAPNYEQYF
TRBJ2-4 | . | . | TRBV9 | TGTGCCAGCAGCGTAGCGGCCAAAAACATTCAGTACTTC | CASSVAAKNIQYF
TRBJ2-3 | . | . | TRBV6-5 | TGTGCCAGCAGTTACTCGGAGCTGGATACGCAGTATTTT | CASSYSELDTQYF
TRBJ1-5 | . | . | TRBV28 | TGTGCCAGCAGTTCGGGGGGAGGGCTGAACTATCAGCCCCAGCATTTT | CASSSGGGLNYQPQHF